The source of this TCR beta chain is a study of blood T cell repertoires in COVID-19. The overall study: T cells, B-cell-depleted T cells, or PBMCs provided the cDNA or gDNA that served as material.

Original data processing: Cell counts per sample came from amplifying reference gene primers. The protocol was immunoSEQ multiplex PCR, while the TCRdb copy is restricted to in-frame clones and leaves out a portion. The DNA was the basis for D and trimming; V, J and clone size are from that table. The data show about 200,000 clones, around nine tenths seen once. The germline CDR1 and CDR2 sequences are LGHDT and YNNKEL (reference sequence). The CDR3 is 13 residues long. Trimming removed 4 bases at V and 1 base at J, with 7 bases between. Enrolled during active infection, Seattle patients were then followed longitudinally.

The chain combines TRBV3-1 (or the pseudogene TRBV3-2) with TRBJ1-1; D is unclear. The sequencing input was peripheral blood. The clonotype comes from a man aged 50 or older with COVID-19, enrolled during active disease. For the CDR3, the DNA is TGTGCCAGCAGCCGGTCAGGGAACACTGAAGCTTTCTTT. This translates into CASSRSGNTEAFF.